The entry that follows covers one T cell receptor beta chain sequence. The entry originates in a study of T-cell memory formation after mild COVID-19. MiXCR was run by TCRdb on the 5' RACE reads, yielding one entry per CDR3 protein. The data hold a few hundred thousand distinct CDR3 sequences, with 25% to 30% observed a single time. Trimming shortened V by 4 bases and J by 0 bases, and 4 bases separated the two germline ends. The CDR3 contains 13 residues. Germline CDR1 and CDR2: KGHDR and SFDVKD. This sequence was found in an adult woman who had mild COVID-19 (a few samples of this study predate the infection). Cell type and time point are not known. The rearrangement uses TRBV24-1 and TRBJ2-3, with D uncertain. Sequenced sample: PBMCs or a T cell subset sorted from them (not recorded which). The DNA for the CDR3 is TGTGCCACCAGTGACACGAGCACAGATACGCAGTATTTT. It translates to CATSDTSTDTQYF.